The rows below give T cell receptor beta chains drawn from one sample of a study of cytomegalovirus exposure and HLA in healthy donors. Data came from immunoSEQ multiplex PCR; TCRdb stores just in-frame clones and leaves some out. The sample lists roughly 110,000 clones, over 70% occurring once. Material: PBMCs. The receptors derive from a man aged 25-45 years in good health and CMV-seronegative. CDR3s include the opening cysteine and the closing phenylalanine or tryptophan. The D gene is left open where the match is weak. A clone size is listed for some rows: how often the clone was seen (once, few, many), or a class if it is expanded.

cdr3_length	d_call	clone_size	j_call	v_call	cdr3_nt	cdr3_aa
15	NA	NA	TRBJ1-2	TRBV7-3	TGTGCCAGCAGCCAACGAGGGGGTTCTAACTATGGCTACACCTTC	CASSQRGGSNYGYTF
10	NA	NA	TRBJ2-5	TRBV20-1	TGCAGTGCTGCGAGGGAGACCCAGTACTTC	CSAARETQYF
15	TRBD1	few	TRBJ1-5	TRBV7-9	TGTGCCAGCAGCTCCGGGACAGGGGACAATCAGCCCCAGCATTTT	CASSSGTGDNQPQHF
14	TRBD1	NA	TRBJ2-5	TRBV28	TGTGCCAGCACCACAGGACAGGGCCAAGAGACCCAGTACTTC	CASTTGQGQETQYF
16	NA	few	TRBJ1-5	TRBV7-9	TGTGCCAGCAGCCGGGGTTCAGGGGCTAGCAATCAGCCCCAGCATTTT	CASSRGSGASNQPQHF
15	NA	NA	TRBJ1-1	TRBV9	TGTGCCAGCAGCCCCGGGGGGGTCCGGGGAACTGAAGCTTTCTTT	CASSPGGVRGTEAFF
14	NA	NA	TRBJ2-5	TRBV7-3	TGTGCCAGCAGCTCAGGGGCCGGGGCCGAGACCCAGTACTTC	CASSSGAGAETQYF
15	TRBD2	NA	TRBJ2-7	TRBV7-3	TGTGCCAGCGGGGATAGCGGGAGACCTGCCTACGAGCAGTACTTC	CASGDSGRPAYEQYF
15	NA	NA	TRBJ1-2	TRBV7-9	TGTGCCAGCAAGAAAAGGGCCGGAGGGGAGTCGGGCTACACCTTC	CASKKRAGGESGYTF
14	NA	NA	TRBJ1-2	TRBV7-3	TGTGCCAGCAGCTTATCGCAGGGAGGGCTCGGCTACACCTTC	CASSLSQGGLGYTF
13	NA	NA	TRBJ2-7	TRBV5-4	TGTGCCAGCAGCCTCCCGAGCTCCTACGAGCAGTACTTC	CASSLPSSYEQYF
17	NA	once	TRBJ1-3	TRBV29-1	TGCAGCGTTGAAGAAGGAGGGGTGTCGAGCTCTGGAAACACCATATATTTT	CSVEEGGVSSSGNTIYF
17	TRBD2	once	TRBJ2-1	TRBV5-1	TGCGCCAGCAGCTTGGTGGCTAGCGGGAGCCGTGGGAATGAGCAGTTCTTC	CASSLVASGSRGNEQFF
13	NA	NA	TRBJ1-2	TRBV5-6	TGTGCCAGCAGCTTGGTGGGGGGGGTTGGCTACACCTTC	CASSLVGGVGYTF
14	NA	NA	TRBJ1-3	TRBV18	TGTGCCAGCTCTCGAGACAGCTCTGGAAACACCATATATTTT	CASSRDSSGNTIYF
15	TRBD1	NA	TRBJ1-1	TRBV9	TGTGCCAGCAGTGAGGGGGCCAGAATGAACACTGAAGCTTTCTTT	CASSEGARMNTEAFF
13	NA	NA	TRBJ2-5	TRBV30	TGTGCCTGGAGCGTGGGGGCCCAAGAGACCCAGTACTTC	CAWSVGAQETQYF
13	TRBD2	NA	TRBJ2-1	TRBV10-3	TGTGCCATAGGGACTAGCGGATACAATGAGCAGTTCTTC	CAIGTSGYNEQFF
16	NA	once	TRBJ1-5	TRBV6-1	TGTGCCAGCAGTGAACGGGGCAGGGGCCACAATCAGCCCCAGCATTTT	CASSERGRGHNQPQHF
14	NA	NA	TRBJ2-7	TRBV19	TGTGCCAGTAGTATCACAGGAGTTCCCTACGAGCAGTACTTC	CASSITGVPYEQYF
16	NA	NA	TRBJ1-2	TRBV4-1	TGCGCCAGCAGCCAAGATCGGACAGCAGCTAACTATGGCTACACCTTC	CASSQDRTAANYGYTF
14	TRBD1	few	TRBJ1-5	TRBV2	TGTGCCAGCAGTGGGACAGGGAACAATCAGCCCCAGCATTTT	CASSGTGNNQPQHF
15	NA	NA	TRBJ1-1	TRBV5-4	TGTGCCAGCAGCCCGGACGGGAAAATGAACACTGAAGCTTTCTTT	CASSPDGKMNTEAFF
14	TRBD1	few	TRBJ1-5	TRBV6-1	TGTGCCAGCAGTCACCAGGGGGCATATCAGCCCCAGCATTTT	CASSHQGAYQPQHF
13	NA	once	TRBJ2-5	TRBV5-6	TGTGCCAGCAGCCCGGGGGTAGGAGAGACCCAGTACTTC	CASSPGVGETQYF
13	NA	NA	TRBJ2-7	TRBV5-6	TGTGCCAGCAGCCTCAACCGACTCCACGAGCAGTACTTC	CASSLNRLHEQYF
16	NA	few	TRBJ1-1	TRBV5-4	TGTGCCAGCAGCTTTAAAATCGGGTTGGGGAACACTGAAGCTTTCTTT	CASSFKIGLGNTEAFF
15	TRBD1	few	TRBJ1-1	TRBV30	TGTGCCTGGATCCCTAGGCCAGGGGGTGGCACTGAAGCTTTCTTT	CAWIPRPGGGTEAFF
11	NA	NA	TRBJ2-3	TRBV10-1	TGCGCCAGCAGTTTCGGGGATACGCAGTATTTT	CASSFGDTQYF
18	TRBD1	NA	TRBJ2-1	TRBV4-1	TGCGCCAGCAGCCAAGACTGGCCGGGACAGGGTTTAATCAATGAGCAGTTCTTC	CASSQDWPGQGLINEQFF
15	TRBD2	NA	TRBJ2-5	TRBV28	TGTGCCAGCGCGTACCCGGGACTAGCGGGAGAGACCCAGTACTTC	CASAYPGLAGETQYF
16	NA	NA	TRBJ2-7	TRBV28	TGTGCCAGCAGTTTCGAGTGGGGGGGGCGCGTTTACGAGCAGTACTTC	CASSFEWGGRVYEQYF
13	TRBD1	once	TRBJ2-7	TRBV9	TGTGCCAGCAGCCTCCGAGACAGGGGACAGCAGTACTTC	CASSLRDRGQQYF
11	NA	NA	TRBJ2-3	TRBV2	TGTGCCAGCAGTGATGACGGGACGCAGTATTTT	CASSDDGTQYF
12	NA	few	TRBJ2-7	TRBV5-1	TGCGCCAGCAGCCCGGACAGCTACGAGCAGTACTTC	CASSPDSYEQYF
13	NA	NA	TRBJ1-1	TRBV5-1	TGCGCCAGCAGCTCGGGGTGGAACACTGAAGCTTTCTTT	CASSSGWNTEAFF
14	TRBD2	NA	TRBJ2-1	TRBV13	TGTGCCAGCAGGCTGGCGGGGGGGTACAATGAGCAGTTCTTC	CASRLAGGYNEQFF
13	NA	NA	TRBJ1-1	TRBV12-5	TGTGCTAGTGGTCACACAGTTAACACTGAAGCTTTCTTT	CASGHTVNTEAFF
15	NA	NA	TRBJ1-3	TRBV4-1	TGCGCCAGCAGCCTGGCGGTTCTCTTAGGAAACACCATATATTTT	CASSLAVLLGNTIYF
11	NA	few	TRBJ2-5	TRBV10-3	TGTGCCATCGGGGCGGGGGAGACCCAGTACTTC	CAIGAGETQYF
15	TRBD2	NA	TRBJ2-5	TRBV15	TGTGCCACCAGCTGGGGGACTAGCGGGATGGAGACCCAGTACTTC	CATSWGTSGMETQYF
16	TRBD1	NA	TRBJ1-5	TRBV5-6	TGTGCCAGCAGCCGATGGACAGGGGTTGCTAATCAGCCCCAGCATTTT	CASSRWTGVANQPQHF
13	TRBD1	NA	TRBJ1-2	TRBV27	TGTGCCAGCAGTTTAGGGACAGGCTATGGCTACACCTTC	CASSLGTGYGYTF
16	NA	once	TRBJ1-3	TRBV6-1	TGTGCCAGCAGTGAAAACTATGGGGGCACTGGAAACACCATATATTTT	CASSENYGGTGNTIYF
12	NA	NA	TRBJ1-1	TRBV29-1	TGCAGCGTCAGGGGAACTTACACTGAAGCTTTCTTT	CSVRGTYTEAFF
12	TRBD1	NA	TRBJ2-7	TRBV13	TGTGCCAGCAGCTCAGACAGGGTCGAGCAGTACTTC	CASSSDRVEQYF
15	TRBD2	NA	TRBJ2-3	TRBV30	TGTGCCTGGAGTGTAGGCGGGAGGGCAACAGATACGCAGTATTTT	CAWSVGGRATDTQYF
15	TRBD1	NA	TRBJ2-5	TRBV4-1	TGCGCCAGCAGCCAAGGAGGGACAGGGGGAGAGACCCAGTACTTC	CASSQGGTGGETQYF
17	TRBD2	NA	TRBJ2-5	TRBV5-1	TGCGCCAGCAGCTTGGTTCCTAGCGGGGGGAACCAAGAGACCCAGTACTTC	CASSLVPSGGNQETQYF